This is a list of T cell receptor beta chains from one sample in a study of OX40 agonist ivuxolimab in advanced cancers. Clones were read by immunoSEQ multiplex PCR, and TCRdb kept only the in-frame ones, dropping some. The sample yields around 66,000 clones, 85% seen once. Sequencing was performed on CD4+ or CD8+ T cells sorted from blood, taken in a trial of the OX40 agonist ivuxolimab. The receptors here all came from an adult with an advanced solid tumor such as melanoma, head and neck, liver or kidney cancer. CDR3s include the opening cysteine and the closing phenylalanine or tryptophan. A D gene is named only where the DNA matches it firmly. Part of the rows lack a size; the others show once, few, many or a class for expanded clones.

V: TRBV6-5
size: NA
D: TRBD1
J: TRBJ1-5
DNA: TGTGCCAGCAGTAACAGGGGGTACAATCAGCCCCAGCATTTT
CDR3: CASSNRGYNQPQHF

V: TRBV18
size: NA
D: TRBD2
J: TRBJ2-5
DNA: TGTGCCAGCTCACCACTGCCTAGCGGGGGTTCAGGGACCCAGTACTTC
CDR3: CASSPLPSGGSGTQYF

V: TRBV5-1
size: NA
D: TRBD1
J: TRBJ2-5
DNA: TGCGCCAGCAGCTTTTCAAAGGGGGCAGAGACCCAGTACTTC
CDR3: CASSFSKGAETQYF

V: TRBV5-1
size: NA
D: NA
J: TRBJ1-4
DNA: TGCGCCAGCAGGCCCGACGGACCAACTAATGAAAAACTGTTTTTT
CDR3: CASRPDGPTNEKLFF

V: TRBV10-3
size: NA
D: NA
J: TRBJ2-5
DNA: TGTGCCATCAGGCCGGGACTTTTTCAAGAGACCCAGTACTTC
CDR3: CAIRPGLFQETQYF

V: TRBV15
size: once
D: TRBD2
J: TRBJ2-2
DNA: TGTGCCACAACAGCGAGGACTAGCGGGAGGGCAGCGAACACCGGGGAGCTGTTTTTT
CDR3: CATTARTSGRAANTGELFF

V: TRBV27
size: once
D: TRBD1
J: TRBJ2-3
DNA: TGTGCCAGCAGTTTCACCCAGGGGGCTAGGGATACGCAGTATTTT
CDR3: CASSFTQGARDTQYF

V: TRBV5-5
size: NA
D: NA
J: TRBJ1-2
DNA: TGTGCCAGCAGCTTAGAGACTTATGGCTACACCTTC
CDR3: CASSLETYGYTF

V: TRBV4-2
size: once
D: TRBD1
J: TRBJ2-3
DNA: TGTGCCAGCAGCTCGACCGACAGGGGAACAAAAGATACGCAGTATTTT
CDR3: CASSSTDRGTKDTQYF

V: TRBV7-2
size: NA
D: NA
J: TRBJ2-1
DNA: TGTGCCAGCAGATCCAGCGGAGTCTCCTACAATGAGCAGTTCTTC
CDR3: CASRSSGVSYNEQFF

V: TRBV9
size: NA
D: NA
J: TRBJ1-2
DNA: TGTGCCAGCAGCGTAGATAATGTTCTCGGCTACACCTTC
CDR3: CASSVDNVLGYTF

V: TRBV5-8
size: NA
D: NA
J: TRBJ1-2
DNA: TGTGCCAGCGCCTGGCCCCAGGGCTATGGCTACACCTTC
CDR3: CASAWPQGYGYTF

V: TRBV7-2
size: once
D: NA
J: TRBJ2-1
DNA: TGTGCCAGCAGCTTAGATTTGGGGGGGCAGTTCTTC
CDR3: CASSLDLGGQFF

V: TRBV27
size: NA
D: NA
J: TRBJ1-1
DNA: TGTGCCAGCAGGCCCCAAACGCCACAGGGAAGGGCTGAAGCTTTCTTT
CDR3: CASRPQTPQGRAEAFF

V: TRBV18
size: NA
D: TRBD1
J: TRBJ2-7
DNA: TGTGCCAGCTCACCACCGGGACAGACGACGAGCGAGCAGTACTTC
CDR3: CASSPPGQTTSEQYF

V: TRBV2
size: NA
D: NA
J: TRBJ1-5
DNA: TGTGCCAGCAGTGGGCCGGTTCAATTCCAGCCCCAGCATTTT
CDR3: CASSGPVQFQPQHF

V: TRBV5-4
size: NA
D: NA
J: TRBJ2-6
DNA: TGTGCCAGCAGCTTGTCCGGTTCTGGGGCCAACGTCCTGACTTTC
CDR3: CASSLSGSGANVLTF

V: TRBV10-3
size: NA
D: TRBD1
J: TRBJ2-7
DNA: TGTGCCATTCGGTCCGGACAGGGGGACGAGCAGTACTTC
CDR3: CAIRSGQGDEQYF

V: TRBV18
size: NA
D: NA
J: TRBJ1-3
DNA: TGTGCCAGCTCACCGTCTGGTTGGGACACCATATATTTT
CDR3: CASSPSGWDTIYF

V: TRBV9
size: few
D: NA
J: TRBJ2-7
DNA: TGTGCCAGCAGCGTGTCGACATTGCCCTCCTACGAGCAGTACTTC
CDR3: CASSVSTLPSYEQYF

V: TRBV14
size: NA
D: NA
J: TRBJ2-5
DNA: TGTGCCAGCAGCCAATGGGAAGCGGAGACCCAGTACTTC
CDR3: CASSQWEAETQYF

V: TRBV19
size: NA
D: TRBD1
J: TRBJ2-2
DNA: TGTGCCAGTAGTAAAGGGGACAGGGGAACCGGGGAGCTGTTTTTT
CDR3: CASSKGDRGTGELFF

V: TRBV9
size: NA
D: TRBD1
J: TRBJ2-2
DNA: TGTGCCAGCAGAGGACAGGTGAACACCGGGGAGCTGTTTTTT
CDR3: CASRGQVNTGELFF

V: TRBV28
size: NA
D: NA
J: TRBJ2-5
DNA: TGTGCCAGCAACGAACTTGGACGGAAGTACCAAGAGACCCAGTACTTC
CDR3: CASNELGRKYQETQYF

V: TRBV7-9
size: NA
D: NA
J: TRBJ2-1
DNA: TGTGCCAGCACCCCGGGCGGGAATGAGCAGTTCTTC
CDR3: CASTPGGNEQFF

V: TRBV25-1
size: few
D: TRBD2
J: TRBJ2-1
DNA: TGTGCCAGCAGTCCCCGACTAGCGGGGGCAAACTACAATGAGCAGTTCTTC
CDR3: CASSPRLAGANYNEQFF

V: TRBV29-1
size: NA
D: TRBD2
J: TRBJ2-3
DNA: TGCAGCGTTGGGATAGCGGGGGTTGGGTGGGCAGATACGCAGTATTTT
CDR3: CSVGIAGVGWADTQYF

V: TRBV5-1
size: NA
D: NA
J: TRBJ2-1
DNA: TGCGCCAGCAGCTTCGGACAGCTTGAGCAGTTCTTC
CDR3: CASSFGQLEQFF

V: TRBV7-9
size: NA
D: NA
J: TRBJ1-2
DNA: TGTGCCAGCAGCCCGAGACAGGCCCTGACGGGCTACACCTTC
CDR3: CASSPRQALTGYTF

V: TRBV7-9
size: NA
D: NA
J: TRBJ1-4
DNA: TGTGCCAGCAGCCCCTATGTGGGGGTGGATGAAAAACTGTTTTTT
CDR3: CASSPYVGVDEKLFF

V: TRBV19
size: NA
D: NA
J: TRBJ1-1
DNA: TGTGCCAGTAGTATAACAAGCCAGGTCACTGAAGCTTTCTTT
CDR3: CASSITSQVTEAFF

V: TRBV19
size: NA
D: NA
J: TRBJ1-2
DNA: TGTGCCAGTAGTACGTCGGGGGTCCGTAACTATGGCTACACCTTC
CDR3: CASSTSGVRNYGYTF

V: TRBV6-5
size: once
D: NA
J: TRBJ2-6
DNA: TGTGCCAGCAGCTCAGGGGCTCTCGGGGCCAACGTCCTGACTTTC
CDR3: CASSSGALGANVLTF

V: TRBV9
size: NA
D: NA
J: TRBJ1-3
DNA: TGTGCCAGCAGCGACCGAACGGCTGGAAACACCATATATTTT
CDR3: CASSDRTAGNTIYF

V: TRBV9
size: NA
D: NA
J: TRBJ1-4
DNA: TGTGCCAGCAGCGTAGGTTGGGGGGCGAGTGAAAAACTGTTTTTT
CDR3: CASSVGWGASEKLFF

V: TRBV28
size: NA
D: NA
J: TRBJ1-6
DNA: TGTGCCAGCAGTTTCGGCAGCCCCCTCCACTTT
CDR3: CASSFGSPLHF

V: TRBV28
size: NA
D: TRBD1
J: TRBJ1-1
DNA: TGTGCCAGCAGTTCTCCCCCAGGGGGGCCTGAAGCTTTCTTT
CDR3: CASSSPPGGPEAFF

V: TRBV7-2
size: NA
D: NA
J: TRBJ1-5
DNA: TGTGCCAGCAGCTTAGAGGCAGGGTATAGCAATCAGCCCCAGCATTTT
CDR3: CASSLEAGYSNQPQHF